One T cell receptor beta chain is described in this entry. Its antigen is currently unknown. The sample is drawn from a study of shared clonotypes between healthy human individuals. TCRdb's copy holds only in-frame clones and misses some; the assay was immunoSEQ multiplex PCR. The data contain around 620,000 clones, around 96% of them singletons. Notes on the study in general: Clonotypes which were not shared had lower generation probabilities than clonotypes that all four donors shared.

The CDR3 loop spans 13 amino acids. Germline values: CDR1 MDHEN, CDR2 SYDVKM. With 3 bases removed from V and 5 bases from J, the gap between germline ends came to 7 bases. CD8 cells regarded as naive lacked CD45RO, were positively chosen for CCR7, and omitted terminally differentiated effector memory CD45RA+ cells. This clonotype was obtained from a woman younger than 45 in good health. The sample consisted of naive CD8+ T cells sorted from blood. The rearrangement uses TRBV28 and TRBJ1-4; unclear D gene. The CDR3 bases are TGTGCCAGCAGTTTTCCCAGGAATGAAAAACTGTTTTTT. Its protein is CASSFPRNEKLFF.